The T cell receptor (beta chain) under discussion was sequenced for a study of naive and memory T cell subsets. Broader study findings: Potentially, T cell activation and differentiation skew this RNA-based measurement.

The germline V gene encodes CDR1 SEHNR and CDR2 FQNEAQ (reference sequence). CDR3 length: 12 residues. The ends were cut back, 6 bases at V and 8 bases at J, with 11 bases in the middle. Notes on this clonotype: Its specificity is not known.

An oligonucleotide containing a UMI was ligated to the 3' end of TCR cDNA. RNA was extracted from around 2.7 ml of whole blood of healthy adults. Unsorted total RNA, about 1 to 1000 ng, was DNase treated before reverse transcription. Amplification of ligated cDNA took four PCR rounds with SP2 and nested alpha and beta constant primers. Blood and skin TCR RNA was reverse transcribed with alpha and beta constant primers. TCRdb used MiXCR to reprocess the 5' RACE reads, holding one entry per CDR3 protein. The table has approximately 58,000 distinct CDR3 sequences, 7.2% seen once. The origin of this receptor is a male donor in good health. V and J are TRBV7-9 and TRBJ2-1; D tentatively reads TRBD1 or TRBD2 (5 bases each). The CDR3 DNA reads TGTGCCAGCAGGACCGGGACCTATGAGCAGTTCTTC. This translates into CASRTGTYEQFF.